This TCR beta chain was identified in a study of CD8+ T cells in alopecia areata. Treatment of the sample: oral pan-JAK inhibitor, 5-10 mg twice daily. Peripheral blood and lesional scalp punch biopsies came from alopecia areata patients. Extracted RNA was reverse transcribed, and the resulting cDNA served as sequencing template. Sequenced by immunoSEQ multiplex PCR; TCRdb stores in-frame clones only, minus some. Counted here are hundreds of thousands of clones, 45% to 70% occurring once; the ten biggest clones make up about 0.93%. General study findings and limits: Besides other cells, scalp samples also yield sequences of resident alphabeta T cells from normal skin. Tofacitinib delivered significant drops in scalp clonality and in expanded CD8+ clones among the top 100. For lesional scalp, especially alopecia totalis/universalis, clonality was higher than in normal scalp.

With regard to this clone: Its antigen is undetermined.

With V trimmed by 7 bases and J by 5 bases, 12 bases remained unmatched. CDR1 and CDR2 (germline): SQVTM, ANQGSEA. The CDR3 runs to 14 residues. The material was CD4+ T cells sorted from blood, obtained around week 54, from a patient treated with tofacitinib. The chain links TRBV29-1 to TRBJ2-5, with 8 bases identical to TRBD1. This TCR derives from a human donor with alopecia areata. As DNA, the CDR3 is TGCAGCGCCAATGGCCCAGGGGGCGGTGAGACCCAGTACTTC. This gives the protein CSANGPGGGETQYF.